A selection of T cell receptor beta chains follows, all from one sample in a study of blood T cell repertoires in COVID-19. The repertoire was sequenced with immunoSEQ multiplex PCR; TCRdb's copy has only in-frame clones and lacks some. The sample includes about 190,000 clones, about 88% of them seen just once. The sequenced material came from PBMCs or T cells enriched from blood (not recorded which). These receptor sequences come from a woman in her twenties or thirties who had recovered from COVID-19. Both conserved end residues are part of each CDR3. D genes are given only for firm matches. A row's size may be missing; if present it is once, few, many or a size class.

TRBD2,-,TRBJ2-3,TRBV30,CAWSVLAGGPDTQYF,TGTGCCTGGAGTGTACTAGCGGGAGGGCCAGATACGCAGTATTTT
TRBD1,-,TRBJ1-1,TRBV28,CASSLRTGFTEAFF,TGTGCCAGCAGTTTAAGGACAGGGTTCACTGAAGCTTTCTTT
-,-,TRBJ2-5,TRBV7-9,CASSPAPRVGETQYF,TGTGCCAGCAGCCCCGCGCCGAGGGTGGGGGAGACCCAGTACTTC
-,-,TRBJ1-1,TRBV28,CASSLGSGVGTEAFF,TGTGCCAGCAGTTTGGGTTCGGGGGTTGGGACTGAAGCTTTCTTT
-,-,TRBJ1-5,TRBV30,CAWTKDSQPQHF,TGTGCCTGGACGAAGGACTCTCAGCCCCAGCATTTT
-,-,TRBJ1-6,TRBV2,CASSHNRDTQTYNSPLHF,TGTGCCAGCAGTCATAACCGGGACACCCAAACCTATAATTCACCCCTCCACTTT
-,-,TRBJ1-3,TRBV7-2,CASSLEGLGGNTIYF,TGTGCCAGCAGCTTAGAGGGGTTAGGTGGAAACACCATATATTTT
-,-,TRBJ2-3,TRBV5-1,CASSLAGTDTQYF,TGCGCCAGCAGCTTGGCCGGCACAGATACGCAGTATTTT
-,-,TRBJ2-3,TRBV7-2,CASSLGLETDTQYF,TGTGCCAGCAGCTTAGGGCTAGAAACAGATACGCAGTATTTT
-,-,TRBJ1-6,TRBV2,CASIPSSYNSPLHF,TGTGCCAGCATTCCGAGCTCCTATAATTCACCCCTCCACTTT
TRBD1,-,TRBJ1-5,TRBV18,CASSRSGTGVVGNQPQHF,TGTGCCAGCTCACGTTCCGGGACAGGGGTTGTTGGCAATCAGCCCCAGCATTTT
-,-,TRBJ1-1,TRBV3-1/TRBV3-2,CASSLVVREAFF,TGTGCCAGCAGCCTAGTGGTGCGAGAAGCTTTCTTT
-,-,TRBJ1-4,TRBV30,CAWSVGSNEKLFF,TGTGCCTGGAGTGTCGGGTCTAATGAAAAACTGTTTTTT
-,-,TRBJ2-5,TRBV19,CASNRAKGETQYF,TGTGCCAGTAATCGGGCAAAGGGGGAGACCCAGTACTTC
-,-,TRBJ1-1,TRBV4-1,CASSQDTGSSTEAFF,TGCGCCAGCAGCCAAGATACTGGGAGTAGCACTGAAGCTTTCTTT
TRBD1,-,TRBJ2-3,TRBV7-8,CASSWTGGTDTQYF,TGTGCCAGCAGCTGGACAGGGGGCACGGATACGCAGTATTTT
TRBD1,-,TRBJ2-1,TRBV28,CASSSQAPGQGISNEQFF,TGTGCCAGCAGTTCTCAAGCACCGGGACAGGGTATATCCAATGAGCAGTTCTTC
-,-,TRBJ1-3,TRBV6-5,CASTQANSGNTIYF,TGTGCCAGCACCCAAGCCAACTCGGGAAACACCATATATTTT
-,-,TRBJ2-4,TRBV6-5,CASRGPQTNIQYF,TGTGCCAGCAGGGGTCCACAGACAAACATTCAGTACTTC
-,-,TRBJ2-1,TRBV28,CASRPPSSYNEQFF,TGTGCCAGCAGGCCACCTAGCTCCTACAATGAGCAGTTCTTC
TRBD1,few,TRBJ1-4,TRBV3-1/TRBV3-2,CASSQVGQGFEKLFF,TGTGCCAGCAGCCAAGTGGGACAGGGGTTCGAAAAACTGTTTTTT
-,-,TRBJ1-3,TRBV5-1,CASSLGTGGNTIYF,TGCGCCAGCAGCTTGGGCACAGGAGGAAACACCATATATTTT
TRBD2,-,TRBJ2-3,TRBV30,CAWASGSGDTQYF,TGTGCCTGGGCTAGCGGGAGCGGCGATACGCAGTATTTT
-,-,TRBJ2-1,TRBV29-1,CSVVGESYNEQFF,TGCAGCGTTGTAGGGGAATCCTACAATGAGCAGTTCTTC
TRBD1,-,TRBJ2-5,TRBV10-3,CAIRGTGGHAWEETQYF,TGTGCCATCCGAGGGACAGGGGGCCATGCGTGGGAAGAGACCCAGTACTTC
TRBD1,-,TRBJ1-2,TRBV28,CASRATPGQGVNYGYTF,TGTGCCAGCAGGGCCACCCCGGGACAGGGGGTAAACTATGGCTACACCTTC